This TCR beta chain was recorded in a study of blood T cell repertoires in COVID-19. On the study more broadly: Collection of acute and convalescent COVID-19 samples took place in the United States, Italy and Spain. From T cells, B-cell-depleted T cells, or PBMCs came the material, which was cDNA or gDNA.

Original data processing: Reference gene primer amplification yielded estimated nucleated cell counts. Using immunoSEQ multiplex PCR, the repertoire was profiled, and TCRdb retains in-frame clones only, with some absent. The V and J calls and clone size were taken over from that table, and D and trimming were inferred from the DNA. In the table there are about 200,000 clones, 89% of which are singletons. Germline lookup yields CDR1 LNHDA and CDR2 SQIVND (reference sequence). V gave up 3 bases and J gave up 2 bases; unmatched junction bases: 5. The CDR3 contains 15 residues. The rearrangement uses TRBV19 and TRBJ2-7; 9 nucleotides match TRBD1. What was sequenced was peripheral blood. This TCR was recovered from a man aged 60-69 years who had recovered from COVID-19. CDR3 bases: TGTGCCAGTAGTATCAGACAGGGGGGCCCCTACGAGCAGTACTTC. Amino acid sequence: CASSIRQGGPYEQYF.